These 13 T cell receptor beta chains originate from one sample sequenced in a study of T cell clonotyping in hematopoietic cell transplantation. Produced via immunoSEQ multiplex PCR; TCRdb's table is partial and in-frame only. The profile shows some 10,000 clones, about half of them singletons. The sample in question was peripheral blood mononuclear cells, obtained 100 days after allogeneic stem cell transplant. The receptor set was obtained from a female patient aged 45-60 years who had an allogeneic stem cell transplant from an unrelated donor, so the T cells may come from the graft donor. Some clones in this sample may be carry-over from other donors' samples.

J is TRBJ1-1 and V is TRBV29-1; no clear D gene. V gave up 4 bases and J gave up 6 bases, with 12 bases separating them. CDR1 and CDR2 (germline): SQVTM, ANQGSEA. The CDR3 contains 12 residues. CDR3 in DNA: TGCAGCGTTGGCCGGGAAGGGTCTGAAGCTTTCTTT. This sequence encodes CSVGREGSEAFF.

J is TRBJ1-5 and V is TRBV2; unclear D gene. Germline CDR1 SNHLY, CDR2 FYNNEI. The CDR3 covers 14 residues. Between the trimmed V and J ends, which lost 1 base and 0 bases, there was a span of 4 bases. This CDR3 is CASSEEISNQPQHF. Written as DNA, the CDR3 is TGTGCCAGCAGTGAAGAGATTAGCAATCAGCCCCAGCATTTT.

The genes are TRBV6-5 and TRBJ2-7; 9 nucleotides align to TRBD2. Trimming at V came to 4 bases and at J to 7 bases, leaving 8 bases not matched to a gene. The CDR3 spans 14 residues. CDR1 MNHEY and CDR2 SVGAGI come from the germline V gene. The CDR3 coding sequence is TGTGCCAGCAGTTCTAGCGGGGTGGGAGGGGAGCAGTACTTC. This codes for CASSSSGVGGEQYF.

The CDR3 nucleotides are TGTGCCTGGAGTGACCCCAAGACTAGCGTCCCACAAGAGACCCAGTACTTC. Amino acid sequence: CAWSDPKTSVPQETQYF. The rearrangement joins TRBV30 to TRBJ2-5; TRBD2 agrees at 8 bases. CDR1 is GTSNPN, CDR2 SVGIG, per germline (reference sequence). V gave up 1 base and J gave up 2 bases; unmatched junction bases: 12. There are 17 residues in the CDR3.

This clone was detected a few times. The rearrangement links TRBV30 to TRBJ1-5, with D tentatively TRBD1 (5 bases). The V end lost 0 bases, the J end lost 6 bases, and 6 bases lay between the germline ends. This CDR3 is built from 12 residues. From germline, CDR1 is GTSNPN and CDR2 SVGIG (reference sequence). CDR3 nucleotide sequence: TGTGCCTGGAGTGTTGGGGCTCAGCCCCAGCATTTT. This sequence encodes CAWSVGAQPQHF. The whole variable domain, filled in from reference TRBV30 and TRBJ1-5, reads SQTIHQWPATLVQPVGSPLSLECTVEGTSNPNLYWYRQAAGRGLQLLFYSVGIGQISSEVPQNLSASRPQDRQFILSSKKLLLSDSGFYLCAWSVGAQPQHFGDGTRLSIL.

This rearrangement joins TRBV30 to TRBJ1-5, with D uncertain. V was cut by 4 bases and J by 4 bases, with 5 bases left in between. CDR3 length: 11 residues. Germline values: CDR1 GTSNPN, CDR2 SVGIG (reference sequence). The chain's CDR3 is CAWNVNQPQHF. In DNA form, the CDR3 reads TGTGCCTGGAACGTTAATCAGCCCCAGCATTTT.

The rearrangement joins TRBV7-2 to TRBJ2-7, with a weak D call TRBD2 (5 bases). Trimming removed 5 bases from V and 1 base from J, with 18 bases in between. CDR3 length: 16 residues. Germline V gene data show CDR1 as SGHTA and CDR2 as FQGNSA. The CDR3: CASSPPPGTLSYEQYF. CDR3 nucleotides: TGTGCCAGCAGCCCCCCACCGGGAACCCTGTCCTACGAGCAGTACTTC.

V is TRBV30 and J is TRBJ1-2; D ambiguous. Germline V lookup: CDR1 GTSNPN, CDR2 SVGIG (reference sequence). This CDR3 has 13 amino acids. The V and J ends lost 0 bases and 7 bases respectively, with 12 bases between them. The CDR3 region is CAWSVRRTSGYTF. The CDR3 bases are TGTGCCTGGAGTGTACGACGGACTAGTGGCTACACCTTC.

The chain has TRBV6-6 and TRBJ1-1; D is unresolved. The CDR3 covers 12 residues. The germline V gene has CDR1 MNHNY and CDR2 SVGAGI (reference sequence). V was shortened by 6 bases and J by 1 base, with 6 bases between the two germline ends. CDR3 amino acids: CASRPGNTEAFF. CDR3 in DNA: TGTGCCAGCAGACCGGGGAACACTGAAGCTTTCTTT.

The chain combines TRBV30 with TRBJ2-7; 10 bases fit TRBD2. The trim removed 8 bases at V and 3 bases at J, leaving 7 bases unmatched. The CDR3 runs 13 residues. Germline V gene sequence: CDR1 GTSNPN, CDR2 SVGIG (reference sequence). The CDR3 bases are TGTGCCGTGTTTGCTAGCGGGAGCTACGAGCAGTACTTC. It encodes CAVFASGSYEQYF.

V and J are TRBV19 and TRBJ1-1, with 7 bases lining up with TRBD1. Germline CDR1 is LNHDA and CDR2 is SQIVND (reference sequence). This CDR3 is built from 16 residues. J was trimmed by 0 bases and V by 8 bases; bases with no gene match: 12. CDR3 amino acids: CASGKGPGQMNTEAFF. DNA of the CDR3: TGTGCCAGTGGCAAAGGGCCGGGACAGATGAACACTGAAGCTTTCTTT.

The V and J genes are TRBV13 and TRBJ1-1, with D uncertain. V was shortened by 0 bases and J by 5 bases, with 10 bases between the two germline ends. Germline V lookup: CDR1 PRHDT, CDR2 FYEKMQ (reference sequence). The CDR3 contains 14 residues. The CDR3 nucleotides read TGTGCCAGCAGCTTAGGTCCGGGAAGGACTGAAGCTTTCTTT. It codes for CASSLGPGRTEAFF.

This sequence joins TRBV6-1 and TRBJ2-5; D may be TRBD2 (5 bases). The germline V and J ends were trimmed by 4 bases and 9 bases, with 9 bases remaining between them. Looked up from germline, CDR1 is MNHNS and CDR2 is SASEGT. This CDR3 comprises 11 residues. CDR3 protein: CASSVDWAQYF. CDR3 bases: TGTGCCAGCAGTGTGGACTGGGCCCAGTACTTC.